This T cell receptor (beta chain) was recovered during a study of blood T cells in healthy people across ages. Overall study results and limits: Any conclusive comparison of naive versus antigen-experienced cells was prevented by using unsorted PBMCs.

Details on this clonotype: Its antigen is as yet unknown.

Germline CDR1 reads SGHDT; CDR2 reads YYEEEE. The V end lost 2 bases, the J end lost 2 bases, and 17 bases lay between the germline ends. The CDR3 runs 16 residues. The second PCR ran roughly 7 to 11 cycles with a sample-barcoded 5' primer and J-beta primers. In TCRdb, the 5' RACE reads were re-called with MiXCR into one record per CDR3 protein. The table shows around 1,000,000 distinct CDR3 sequences, with 20% to 25% occurring only once. The same sample was also studied in work on T cells of mothers and their children.

The sample was blood. The TCR sequence derives from a girl under 10 years old in good health. V usage is TRBV5-6 and J usage is TRBJ2-7; D might be TRBD1 or TRBD2, each matching 5 bases. The CDR3 region has the DNA TGTGCCAGCAGCTTACTAATCTTGGGACGGACCTACGAGCAGTACTTC. Amino acids: CASSLLILGRTYEQYF.